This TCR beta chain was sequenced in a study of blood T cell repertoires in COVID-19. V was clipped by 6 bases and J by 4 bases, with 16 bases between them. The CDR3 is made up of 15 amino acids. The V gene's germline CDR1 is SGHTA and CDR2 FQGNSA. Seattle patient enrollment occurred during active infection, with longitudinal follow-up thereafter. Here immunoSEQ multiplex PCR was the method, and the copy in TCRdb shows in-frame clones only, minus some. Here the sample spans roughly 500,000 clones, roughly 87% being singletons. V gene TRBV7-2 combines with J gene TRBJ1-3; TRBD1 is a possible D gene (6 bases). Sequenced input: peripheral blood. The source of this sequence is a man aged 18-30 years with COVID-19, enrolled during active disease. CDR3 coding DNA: TGTGCCAGCAGAAAACAGGGAATGGCAGGAAACACCATATATTTT. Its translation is CASRKQGMAGNTIYF.